The source of this TCR beta chain is a study of shared clonotypes between healthy human individuals. Study results and limitations: Larger richness was generally estimated for naive than memory subsets.

V gave up 0 bases and J gave up 7 bases, with 6 bases separating them. This CDR3 spans 11 amino acids. Germline-derived CDR1 and CDR2 are DFQATT and SNEGSKA (reference sequence). Assay: immunoSEQ multiplex PCR; the TCRdb copy retains only in-frame clones and omits some. Seen here are 2 million to 3 million clones, over 85% observed once, and the top ten hold 0.36%. A note on this clone: No antigen is known for it.

The V gene is TRBV20-1, the J gene TRBJ1-1; D is undetermined. The sample taken for sequencing was naive CD4+ T cells from PBMCs. Subset indicated: CD45RA+ positively selected. The clonotype was recovered from a young man in good health. Some clones in this sample may be carry-over from other donors' samples. CDR3: CSARDWVEAFF. The CDR3 bases are TGCAGTGCTAGAGATTGGGTTGAAGCTTTCTTT.